The 3 T cell receptor beta chains below were found in one sample sequenced in a study of early T cells in non-severe SARS-CoV-2 infection. TCRdb recomputed calls from the 5' RACE reads with MiXCR, one row per CDR3 protein. Altogether tens of thousands of distinct CDR3 sequences are present, 15% to 20% being singletons, with the ten largest covering 7.5% to 10%. The sequencing used whole blood, collected at baseline. The receptor set was obtained from an adult who was a healthcare worker with PCR-confirmed SARS-CoV-2 infection or an uninfected control (not recorded which).

This clonotype was detected a few times. The chain joins TRBV12-3 or TRBV12-4 to TRBJ2-1, with D tentatively TRBD1 (6 bases). V lost 2 bases and J 8 bases, leaving 13 bases between the germline ends. CDR3 length equals 14 residues. CDR3 protein: CASSLTGLGDEQFF. As DNA, the CDR3 is TGTGCCAGCAGTTTAACAGGGTTAGGAGATGAGCAGTTCTTC.

This sequence joins TRBV28 and TRBJ1-6; 7 nucleotides line up with TRBD1. The CDR3 contains 13 residues. CDR1 and CDR2 (germline): MDHEN, SYDVKM. Germline trimming cut 6 bases from V and 8 bases from J; bases unmatched to any gene: 4. The CDR3: CASRPGGYSPLHF. The CDR3 coding sequence is TGTGCCAGCAGGCCAGGGGGTTATTCACCCCTCCACTTT.

This clonotype was recorded many times. The rearrangement joins TRBV7-8 to TRBJ1-2, with D uncertain. The V end was cut by 3 bases, the J end by 0 bases, with 2 bases between. This CDR3 is built from 12 residues. Germline CDR1 and CDR2: SGHVS and FQNEAQ. CDR3 sequence reads: CASSFTNYGYTF. The CDR3 nucleotides are TGTGCCAGCAGCTTTACTAACTATGGCTACACCTTC.